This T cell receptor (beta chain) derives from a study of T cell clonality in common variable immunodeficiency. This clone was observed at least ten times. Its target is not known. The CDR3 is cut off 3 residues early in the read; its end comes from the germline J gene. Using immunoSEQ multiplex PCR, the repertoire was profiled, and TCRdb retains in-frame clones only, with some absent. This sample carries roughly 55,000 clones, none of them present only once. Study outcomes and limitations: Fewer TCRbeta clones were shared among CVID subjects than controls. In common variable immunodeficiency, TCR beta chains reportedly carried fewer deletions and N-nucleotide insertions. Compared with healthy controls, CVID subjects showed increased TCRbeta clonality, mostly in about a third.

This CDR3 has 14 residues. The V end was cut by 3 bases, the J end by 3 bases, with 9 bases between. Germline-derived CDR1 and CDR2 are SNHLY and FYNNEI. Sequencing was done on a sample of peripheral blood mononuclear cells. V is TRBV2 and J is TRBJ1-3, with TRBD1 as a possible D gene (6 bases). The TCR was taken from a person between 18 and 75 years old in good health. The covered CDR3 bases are TGTGCCAGCAGTGAGGGGGCGCGTGGAAACACC. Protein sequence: CASSEGARGNT. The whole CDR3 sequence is CASSEGARGNTIYF.